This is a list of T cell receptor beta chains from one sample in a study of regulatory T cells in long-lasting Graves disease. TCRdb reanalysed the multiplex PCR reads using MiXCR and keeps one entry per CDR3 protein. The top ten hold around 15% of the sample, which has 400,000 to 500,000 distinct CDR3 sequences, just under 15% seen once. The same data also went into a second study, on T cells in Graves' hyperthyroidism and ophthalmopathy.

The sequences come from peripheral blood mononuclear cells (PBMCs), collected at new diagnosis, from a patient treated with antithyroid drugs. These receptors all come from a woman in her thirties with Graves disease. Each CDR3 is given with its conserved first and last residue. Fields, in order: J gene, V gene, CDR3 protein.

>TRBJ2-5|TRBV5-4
CASSLDASFSGQETQYF
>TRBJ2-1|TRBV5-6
CASSLAGPVSSYNEQFF
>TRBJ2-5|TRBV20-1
CSANPHQETQYF
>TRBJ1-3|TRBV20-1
CSAPHAGLSNTIYF
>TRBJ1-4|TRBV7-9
CASSLDPRDRGVEKLFF
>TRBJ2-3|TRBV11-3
CASSSSGTHGDTQYF
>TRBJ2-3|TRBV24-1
CATSDPRREMADTQYF
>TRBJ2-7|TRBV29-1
CSVTQWGGRAGEQYF
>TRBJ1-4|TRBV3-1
CASSKYDRGPREKLFF
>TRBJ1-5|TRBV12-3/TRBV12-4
CASSSTLQTVSSRQPQRF
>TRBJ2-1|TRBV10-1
CASSERLAAEQFF